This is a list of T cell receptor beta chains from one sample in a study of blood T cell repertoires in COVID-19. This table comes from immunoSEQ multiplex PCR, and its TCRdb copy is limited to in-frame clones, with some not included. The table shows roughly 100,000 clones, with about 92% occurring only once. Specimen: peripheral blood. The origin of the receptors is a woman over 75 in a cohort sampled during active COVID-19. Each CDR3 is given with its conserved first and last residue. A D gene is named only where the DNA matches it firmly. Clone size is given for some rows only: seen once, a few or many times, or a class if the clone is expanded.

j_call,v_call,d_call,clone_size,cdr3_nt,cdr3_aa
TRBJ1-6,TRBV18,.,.,TGTGCCAGCTCACCGCCCGCCAGGGTCGATTCACCCCTCCACTTT,CASSPPARVDSPLHF
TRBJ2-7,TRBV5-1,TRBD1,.,TGCGCCAGCAGCTCCGCCGGGACAGGGGCACACTACGAGCAGTACTTC,CASSSAGTGAHYEQYF
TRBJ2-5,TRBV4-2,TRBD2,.,TGTGCCAGCAGCCAAGAGAAAGTGGCGGGGGGGCCGGTGACCCAGTACTTC,CASSQEKVAGGPVTQYF
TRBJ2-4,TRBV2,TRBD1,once,TGTGCCAGCAGTCCCCGGACAGGGAAAAACATTCAGTACTTC,CASSPRTGKNIQYF
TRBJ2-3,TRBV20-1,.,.,TGCAGCCTCGGCACAGATACGCAGTATTTT,CSLGTDTQYF
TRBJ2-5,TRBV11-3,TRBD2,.,TGTGCCAGCACCCACCCGGGGACTAGCGGGAGGGAGCCCCAGACCCAGTACTTC,CASTHPGTSGREPQTQYF
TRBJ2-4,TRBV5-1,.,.,TGCGCCAGCAGCCACGACAACGGAAACATTCAGTACTTC,CASSHDNGNIQYF
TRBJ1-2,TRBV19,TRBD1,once,TGTGCCAGTAGTATCGGACAGGGAGACTATGGCCACACCTTC,CASSIGQGDYGHTF
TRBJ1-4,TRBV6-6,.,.,TGTGCCAGCAGTTCCGGGACAACAACTAATGAAAAACTGTTTTTT,CASSSGTTTNEKLFF
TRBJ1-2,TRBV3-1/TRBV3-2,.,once,TGTGCCAGCAGCCAAGCTGGAGGGGTGCTCACCTTC,CASSQAGGVLTF
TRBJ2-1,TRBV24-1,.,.,TGTGCCACCAGTGAACGACTAGGACCTGAGCAGTTCTTC,CATSERLGPEQFF
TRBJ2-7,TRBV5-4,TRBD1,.,TGTGCCAGCAGCTCCCGGACAGGGGGCAGCTACGAGCAGTACTTC,CASSSRTGGSYEQYF
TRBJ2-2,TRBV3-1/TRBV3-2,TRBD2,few,TGTGCCACCAGACTAGCGGGGGGGACCGGGGAGCTGTTTTTT,CATRLAGGTGELFF
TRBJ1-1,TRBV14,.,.,TGTGCCAGCAGCCAAGGCGGCGGAGGGAGGTGGAACACTGAAGCTTTCTTT,CASSQGGGGRWNTEAFF
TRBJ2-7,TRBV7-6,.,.,TGTGCCAGCAGCAGGGAGACATTCTCGGGCGAGCAGTACTTC,CASSRETFSGEQYF
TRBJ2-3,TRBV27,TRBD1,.,TGTGCCAGCAGATTAGGACAGGGCTTCACAGATACGCAGTATTTT,CASRLGQGFTDTQYF
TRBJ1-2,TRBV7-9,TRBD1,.,TGTGCCAGCAGCTCCTTACAGGGGAACTATGGCTACACCTTC,CASSSLQGNYGYTF
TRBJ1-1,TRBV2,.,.,TGTGCCAGCAGTGAAGGGCGGGGAGTCCCTGAAGCTTTCTTT,CASSEGRGVPEAFF
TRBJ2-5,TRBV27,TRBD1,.,TGTGCCAGCAGGACAGGGGAGACCCAGTACTTC,CASRTGETQYF
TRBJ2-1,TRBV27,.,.,TGTGCCAGCAGTTTCGGGGGGCGGCTATACAATGAGCAGTTCTTC,CASSFGGRLYNEQFF
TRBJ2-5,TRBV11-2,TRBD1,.,TGTGCCAGCAGCGGGGGAAAGAGGGGGCGAAGCGAAGAGACCCAGTACTTC,CASSGGKRGRSEETQYF
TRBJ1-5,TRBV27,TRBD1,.,TGTGCCAGCAGTTTTGGGACAGGGGGTAATCAGCCCCAGCATTTT,CASSFGTGGNQPQHF
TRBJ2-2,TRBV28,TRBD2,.,TGTGCCAGCGGAAATGGGGGAGGGCCCACCGGGGAGCTGTTTTTT,CASGNGGGPTGELFF
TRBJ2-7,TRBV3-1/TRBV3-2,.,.,TGTGCCAGCAGCCAAGCTCCGGGAGTGATTTACGAGCAGTACTTC,CASSQAPGVIYEQYF
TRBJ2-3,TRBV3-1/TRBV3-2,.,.,TGTGCCAGCAGCCCCGGACTAAGCACAGATACGCAGTATTTT,CASSPGLSTDTQYF
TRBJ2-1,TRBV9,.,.,TGTGCCAGCAGCGTAGAGGGGGTTAACAATGAGCAGTTCTTC,CASSVEGVNNEQFF
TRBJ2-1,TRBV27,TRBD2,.,TGTGCCAGCAGCATCCCTCTGACTAGCGGGAGATTAAATGAGCAGTTCTTC,CASSIPLTSGRLNEQFF
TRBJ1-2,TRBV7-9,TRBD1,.,TGTGCCAGCAGCTTAGGAGTTACAGGGGGAGTCCTCTATGGCTACACCTTC,CASSLGVTGGVLYGYTF
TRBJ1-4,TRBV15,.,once,TGTGCCACCAGCAGAGACACAGGGTTTCTAACTAATGAAAAACTGTTTTTT,CATSRDTGFLTNEKLFF
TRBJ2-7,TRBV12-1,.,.,TGTGCCAGCAGCCGGGGGGGGACAGGGAGATTTTACGAGCAGTACTTC,CASSRGGTGRFYEQYF
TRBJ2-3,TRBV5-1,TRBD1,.,TGCGCCAGCAGCTTGGAGGACAGGGTTACAGATACGCAGTATTTT,CASSLEDRVTDTQYF
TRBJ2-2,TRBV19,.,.,TGTGCCAGTACCGGGACTTCGAACACCGGGGAGCTGTTTTTT,CASTGTSNTGELFF
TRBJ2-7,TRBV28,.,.,TGTGCCAGCAGTTTAATACGTTACGAGCAGTACTTC,CASSLIRYEQYF
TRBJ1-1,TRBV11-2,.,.,TGTGCCAGCAGCTCCGCGGGGGGTCTGAACACTGAAGCTTTCTTT,CASSSAGGLNTEAFF
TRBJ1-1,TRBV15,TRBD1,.,TGTGCCACCAGCGGTAGGACAGGCCGGACTGAAGCTTTCTTT,CATSGRTGRTEAFF
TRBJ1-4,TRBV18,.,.,TGTGCCAGCTCACCGACCCTACAGGGTCCTAATGAAAAACTGTTTTTT,CASSPTLQGPNEKLFF
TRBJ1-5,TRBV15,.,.,TGTGCCACCAGCAGAGATTTACAGATCAATAGCAATCAGCCCCAGCATTTT,CATSRDLQINSNQPQHF
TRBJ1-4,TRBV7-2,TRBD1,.,TGTGCCAGCAGCCCGACAGGGGTTGGTGAAAAACTGTTTTTT,CASSPTGVGEKLFF
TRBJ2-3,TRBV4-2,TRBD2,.,TGTGCCAGCAGCCGGGGGACTAGCGGCCGTTCTAGCACAGATACGCAGTATTTT,CASSRGTSGRSSTDTQYF
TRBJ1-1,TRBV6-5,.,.,TGTGCCAGCAGTTACTCGGTCCTAAACACTGAAGCTTTCTTT,CASSYSVLNTEAFF
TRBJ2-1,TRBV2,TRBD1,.,TGTGCCAGACAGGGGGATGAGCAGTTCTTC,CARQGDEQFF
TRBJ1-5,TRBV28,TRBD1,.,TGTGCCAGCAGCCGAACCGGGACAGGGTTCCTGTTAGCAAATCAGCCCCAGCATTTT,CASSRTGTGFLLANQPQHF